The source of this T cell receptor beta chain is a study of T cells in Graves' hyperthyroidism and ophthalmopathy. This clonotype was observed at least ten times. No antigen is known for it. Study results and caveats: Most expanded thyroid clonotypes above 0.001 also appeared in blood.

TCR beta CDR3 regions were amplified from RNA transcripts. The HTBI set primed first-round TCR CDR3 RT-PCR. Using its own MiXCR run on the multiplex PCR reads, TCRdb lists one record per CDR3 protein. The table records around 600,000 distinct CDR3 sequences, 14% of them present only once. Between the trimmed V and J ends, which lost 0 bases and 3 bases, there was a span of 17 bases. Germline values: CDR1 GTSNPN, CDR2 SVGIG (reference sequence). There are 16 residues in the CDR3. The sequence came from a woman under 30 with Graves' ophthalmopathy. The V and J genes are TRBV30 and TRBJ1-2, with D tentatively TRBD1 (5 bases). Sequenced sample: blood. The CDR3 region is CAWSVLRLRGDYGYTF. The CDR3 region has the DNA TGTGCCTGGAGTGTACTTAGACTCCGGGGGGACTATGGCTACACCTTC.